This is a list of T cell receptor beta chains from one sample in a study of identical twins. A single record per CDR3 protein comes from TCRdb applying MiXCR to the 5' RACE reads. The data hold approximately 240,000 distinct CDR3 sequences, with around 15% observed a single time. Sequences were obtained from memory (CD45RO+) T cells sorted from blood. The origin of the receptors is a woman aged 18-29 years in good health. Both conserved end residues are part of each CDR3. The order of the fields is CDR3 protein, V gene, CDR3 length.

CDR3: CASRDFAGVADTQYF; V: TRBV10-2; length: 15
CDR3: CSARMQGQETQYF; V: TRBV20-1; length: 13
CDR3: CASSLVVLTEAFF; V: TRBV12-3/TRBV12-4; length: 13
CDR3: CASSERTSGLDTGELFF; V: TRBV25-1; length: 17
CDR3: CSARGTRRMNTEAFF; V: TRBV20-1; length: 15
CDR3: CASSPRIAGGTLGSYNEQFF; V: TRBV11-2; length: 20
CDR3: CASSQEQSSGANVLTF; V: TRBV4-2; length: 16
CDR3: CASSTLPGQGSEAFF; V: TRBV7-9; length: 15
CDR3: CASSASRSTSYGYTF; V: TRBV7-2; length: 15
CDR3: CASSFSSSYNEQFF; V: TRBV11-2; length: 14
CDR3: CASSLRTGAHEQYF; V: TRBV5-1; length: 14
CDR3: CASSPAGGWDNEQFF; V: TRBV18; length: 15
CDR3: CASRMGGSNTEAFF; V: TRBV7-3; length: 14
CDR3: CASSPLPGGPAYNEQFF; V: TRBV3-1; length: 17
CDR3: CSAPPRLSGTDTQYF; V: TRBV20-1; length: 15
CDR3: CASSYLNTEAFF; V: TRBV12-3/TRBV12-4; length: 12
CDR3: CASSLGQGDTGELFF; V: TRBV12-3/TRBV12-4; length: 15
CDR3: CASSQEEVPTGELFF; V: TRBV3-1; length: 15
CDR3: CASSFTADGSPLHF; V: TRBV12-3/TRBV12-4; length: 14
CDR3: CASSPLWGVRSEQYF; V: TRBV7-2; length: 15
CDR3: CSVEGGRALYNEQFF; V: TRBV29-1; length: 15
CDR3: CASSRWEGQKETQYF; V: TRBV28; length: 15
CDR3: CASSPDPAGVGGGYTF; V: TRBV4-2; length: 16
CDR3: CSAVPVEQFF; V: TRBV20-1; length: 10
CDR3: CASSQDNWRGRETQYF; V: TRBV4-2; length: 16
CDR3: CASRQTTGLTYEQYF; V: TRBV7-2; length: 15
CDR3: CASRPSSSGANVLTF; V: TRBV5-1; length: 15
CDR3: CSAHRGNYGYTF; V: TRBV20-1; length: 12
CDR3: CASSYERGLNQPQHF; V: TRBV6-2/TRBV6-3; length: 15
CDR3: CSANPLAGGYQETQYF; V: TRBV20-1; length: 16
CDR3: CAISGEATGTYEQYF; V: TRBV10-3; length: 15
CDR3: CASSFRTGATGELFF; V: TRBV7-2; length: 15
CDR3: CASSLGDTRNEKLFF; V: TRBV7-2; length: 15
CDR3: CASSPRDFYNEQFF; V: TRBV7-2; length: 14
CDR3: CSAKVSSGGATDTQYF; V: TRBV20-1; length: 16
CDR3: CASSYLGQGANEQFF; V: TRBV6-5; length: 15
CDR3: CASSLEHRINEKLFF; V: TRBV5-5; length: 15
CDR3: CAWSNRGYTQYF; V: TRBV30; length: 12
CDR3: CASSGQGASSYNEQFF; V: TRBV5-1; length: 16
CDR3: CSAREAGGWVEQFF; V: TRBV20-1; length: 14
CDR3: CASRSQLAGGDEQFF; V: TRBV12-2; length: 15